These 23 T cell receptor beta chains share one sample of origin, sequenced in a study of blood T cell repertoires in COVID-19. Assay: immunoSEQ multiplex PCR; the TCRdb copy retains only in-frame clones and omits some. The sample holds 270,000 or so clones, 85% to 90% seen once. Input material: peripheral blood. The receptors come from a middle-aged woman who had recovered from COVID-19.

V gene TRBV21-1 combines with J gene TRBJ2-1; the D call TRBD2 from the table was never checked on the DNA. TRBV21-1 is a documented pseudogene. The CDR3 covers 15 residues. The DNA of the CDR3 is TGTGCCAGCAGCAAAGGACTACCCGAGTACAATGAGCAGTTCTTC. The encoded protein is CASSKGLPEYNEQFF.

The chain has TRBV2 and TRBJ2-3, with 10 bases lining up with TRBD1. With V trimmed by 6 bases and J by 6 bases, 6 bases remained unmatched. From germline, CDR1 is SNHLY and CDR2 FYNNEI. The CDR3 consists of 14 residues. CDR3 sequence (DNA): TGTGCCAGCAGGGGACAGGGGAGTTTTGATACGCAGTATTTT. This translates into CASRGQGSFDTQYF.

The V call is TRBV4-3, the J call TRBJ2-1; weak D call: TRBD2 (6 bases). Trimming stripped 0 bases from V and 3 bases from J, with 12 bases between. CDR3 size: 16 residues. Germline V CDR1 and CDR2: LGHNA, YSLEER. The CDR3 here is CASSQDWREYYNEQFF. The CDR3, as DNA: TGCGCCAGCAGCCAAGATTGGCGGGAATACTACAATGAGCAGTTCTTC.

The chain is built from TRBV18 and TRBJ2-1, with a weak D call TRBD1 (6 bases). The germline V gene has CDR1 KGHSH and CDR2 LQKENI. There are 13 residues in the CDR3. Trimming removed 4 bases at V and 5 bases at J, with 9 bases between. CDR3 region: CASSRGQNNEQFF. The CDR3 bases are TGTGCCAGCTCACGCGGACAGAACAATGAGCAGTTCTTC.

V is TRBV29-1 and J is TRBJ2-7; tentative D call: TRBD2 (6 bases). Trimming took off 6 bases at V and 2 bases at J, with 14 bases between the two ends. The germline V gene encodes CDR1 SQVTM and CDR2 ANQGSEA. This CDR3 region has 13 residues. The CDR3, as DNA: TGCAGCGTCTTGGGAGGATACGCCTACGAGCAGTACTTC. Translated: CSVLGGYAYEQYF.

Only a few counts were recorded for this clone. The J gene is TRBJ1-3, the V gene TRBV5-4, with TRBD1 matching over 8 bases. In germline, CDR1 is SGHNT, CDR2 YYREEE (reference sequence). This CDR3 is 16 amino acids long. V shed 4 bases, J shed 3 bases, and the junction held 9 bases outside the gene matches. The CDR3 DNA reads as TGTGCCAGCAGCCTAGGACAGGGAGGGGTTGGAAACACCATATATTTT. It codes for CASSLGQGGVGNTIYF.

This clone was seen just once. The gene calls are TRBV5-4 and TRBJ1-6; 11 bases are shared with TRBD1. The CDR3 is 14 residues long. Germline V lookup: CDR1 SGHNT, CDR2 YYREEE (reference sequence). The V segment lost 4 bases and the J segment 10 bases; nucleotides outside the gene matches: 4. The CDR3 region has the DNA TGTGCCAGCAGCCCGGGACAGGGGGGGTCACCCCTCCACTTT. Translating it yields CASSPGQGGSPLHF.

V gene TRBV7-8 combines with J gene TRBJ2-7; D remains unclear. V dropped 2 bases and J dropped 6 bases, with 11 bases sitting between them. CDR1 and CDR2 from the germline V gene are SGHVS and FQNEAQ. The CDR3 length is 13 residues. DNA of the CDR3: TGTGCCAGCAGCTTAACCGGAGTTGGCGAGCAGTACGTC. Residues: CASSLTGVGEQYV.

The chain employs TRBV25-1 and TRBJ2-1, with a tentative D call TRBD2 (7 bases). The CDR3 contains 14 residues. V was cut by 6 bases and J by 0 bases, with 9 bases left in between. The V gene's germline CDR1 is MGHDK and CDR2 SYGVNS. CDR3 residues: CASSGGLSYNEQFF. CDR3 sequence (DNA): TGTGCCAGCAGCGGGGGGCTCTCCTACAATGAGCAGTTCTTC.

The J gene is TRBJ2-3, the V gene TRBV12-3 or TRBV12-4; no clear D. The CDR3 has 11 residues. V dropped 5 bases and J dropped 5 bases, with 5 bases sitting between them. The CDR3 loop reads CASSVGDTQYF. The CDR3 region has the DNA TGTGCCAGCAGTGTCGGAGATACGCAGTATTTT.

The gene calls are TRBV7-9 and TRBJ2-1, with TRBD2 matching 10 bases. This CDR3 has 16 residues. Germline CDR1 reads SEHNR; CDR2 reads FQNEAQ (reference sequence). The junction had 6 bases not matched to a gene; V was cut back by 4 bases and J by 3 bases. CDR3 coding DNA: TGTGCCAGCAGCTCCGGACTAGCGGCCTACTACAATGAGCAGTTCTTC. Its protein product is CASSSGLAAYYNEQFF.

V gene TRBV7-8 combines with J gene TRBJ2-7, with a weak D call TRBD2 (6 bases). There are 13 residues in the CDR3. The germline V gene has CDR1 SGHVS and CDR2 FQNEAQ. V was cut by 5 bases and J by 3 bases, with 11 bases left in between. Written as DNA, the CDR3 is TGTGCCAGCAGCCGTCAGGGACTCTACGAGCAGTACGTC. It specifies CASSRQGLYEQYV.

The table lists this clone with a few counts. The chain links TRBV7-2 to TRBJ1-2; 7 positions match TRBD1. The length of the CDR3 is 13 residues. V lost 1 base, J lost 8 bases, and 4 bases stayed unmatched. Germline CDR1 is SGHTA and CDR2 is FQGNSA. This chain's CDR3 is CASSLGGGAGYTF. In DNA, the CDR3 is TGTGCCAGCAGCTTAGGAGGGGGCGCGGGCTACACCTTC.

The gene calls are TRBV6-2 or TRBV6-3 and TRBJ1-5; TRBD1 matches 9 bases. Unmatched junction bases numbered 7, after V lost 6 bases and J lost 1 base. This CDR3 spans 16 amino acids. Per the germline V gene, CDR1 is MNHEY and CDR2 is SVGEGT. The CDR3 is CASSRAGTGSNQPQHF. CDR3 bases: TGTGCCAGCAGCAGGGCAGGGACAGGGAGCAATCAGCCCCAGCATTTT.

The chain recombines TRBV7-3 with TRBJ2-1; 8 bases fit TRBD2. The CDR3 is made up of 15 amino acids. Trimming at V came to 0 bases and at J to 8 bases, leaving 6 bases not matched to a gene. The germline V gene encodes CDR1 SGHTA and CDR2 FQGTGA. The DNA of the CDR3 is TGTGCCAGCAGCTTAACGTTCGGGGGGGCTCATGAGCAGTTCTTC. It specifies CASSLTFGGAHEQFF.

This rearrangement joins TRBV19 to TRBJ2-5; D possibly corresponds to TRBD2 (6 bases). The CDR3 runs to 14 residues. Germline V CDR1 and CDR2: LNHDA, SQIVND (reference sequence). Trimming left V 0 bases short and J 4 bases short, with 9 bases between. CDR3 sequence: CASSIDQGGETQYF. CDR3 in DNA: TGTGCCAGTAGTATAGATCAGGGAGGAGAGACCCAGTACTTC.

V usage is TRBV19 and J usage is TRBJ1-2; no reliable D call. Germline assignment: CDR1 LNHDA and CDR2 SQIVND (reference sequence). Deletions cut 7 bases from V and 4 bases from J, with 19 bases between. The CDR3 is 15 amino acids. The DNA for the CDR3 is TGTGCCAGTACCCCTGAAAAAGCAGGCAGCTATGGCTACACCTTC. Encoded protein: CASTPEKAGSYGYTF.

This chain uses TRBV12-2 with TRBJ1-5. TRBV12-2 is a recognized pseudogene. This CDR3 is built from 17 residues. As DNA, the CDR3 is TGTGCAAGTCGCTTAAGGCGGAGACCCACAAAGTATCAGCCCCAGCATTTT. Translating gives CASRLRRRPTKYQPQHF.

This chain's CDR3 is CASSQGLAGVDTQYF. The DNA of the CDR3 is TGTGCCAGCAGTCAGGGACTAGCGGGAGTAGATACGCAGTATTTT. The chain carries TRBV2 and TRBJ2-3, with 14 positions matching TRBD2. In germline, CDR1 is SNHLY, CDR2 FYNNEI. Trimming cost V 5 bases and J 5 bases; bases outside gene matches: 3. This CDR3 has 15 residues.

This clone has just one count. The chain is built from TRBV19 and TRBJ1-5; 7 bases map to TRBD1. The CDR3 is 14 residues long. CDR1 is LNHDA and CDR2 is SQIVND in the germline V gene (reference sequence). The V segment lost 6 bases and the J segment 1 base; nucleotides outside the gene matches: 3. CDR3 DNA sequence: TGTGCCAGTAGCCGACAGGGAAGCAATCAGCCCCAGCATTTT. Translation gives CASSRQGSNQPQHF.

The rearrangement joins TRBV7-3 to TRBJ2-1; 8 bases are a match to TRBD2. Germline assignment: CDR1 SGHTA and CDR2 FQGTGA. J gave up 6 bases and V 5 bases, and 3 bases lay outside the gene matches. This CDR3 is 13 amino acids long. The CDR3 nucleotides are TGTGCCAGCAGCCCGGGACTAGGCAATGAGCAGTTCTTC. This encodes CASSPGLGNEQFF.

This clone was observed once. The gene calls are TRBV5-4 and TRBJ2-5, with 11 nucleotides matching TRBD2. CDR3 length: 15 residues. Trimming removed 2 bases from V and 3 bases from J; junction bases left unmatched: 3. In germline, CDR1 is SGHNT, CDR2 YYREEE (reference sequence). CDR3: CASSLIAGGEETQYF. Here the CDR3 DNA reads TGTGCCAGCAGCTTAATAGCGGGGGGGGAAGAGACCCAGTACTTC.

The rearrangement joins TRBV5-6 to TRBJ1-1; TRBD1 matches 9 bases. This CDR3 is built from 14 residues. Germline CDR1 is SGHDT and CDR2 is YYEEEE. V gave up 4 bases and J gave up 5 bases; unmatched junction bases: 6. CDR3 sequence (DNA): TGTGCCAGCAGCAAGGGACAGGGAGGGACTGAAGCTTTCTTT. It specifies CASSKGQGGTEAFF.